These 28 T cell receptor beta chains were sequenced from one sample in a study of untreated major depressive disorder. This table comes from immunoSEQ multiplex PCR, and its TCRdb copy is limited to in-frame clones, with some not included. The sample consists of 15,000 to 20,000 clones, more than 75% of them appearing once. The sample taken for sequencing was CD4+ T cells from PBMCs. Every receptor here comes from a woman between 25 and 40 years old in good health.

The gene calls are TRBV11-2 and TRBJ2-1; 13 nucleotides agree with TRBD2. V lost 4 bases and J lost 9; bases outside the gene matches: 15. Germline loops: CDR1 SGHAT, CDR2 FQNNGV. The CDR3 is 18 amino acids. CDR3 nucleotide sequence: TGTGCCAGCAGCTCGGAACTAGCGGGAGGGCCCTCGGCGACTGAGCAGTTCTTC. Residues: CASSSELAGGPSATEQFF.

This chain joins TRBV18 and TRBJ2-2, with D maybe TRBD2 (6 bases). CDR1 KGHSH and CDR2 LQKENI come from the germline V gene. The CDR3 sequence is 14 residues long. Trimming left V 8 bases short and J 7 bases short, with 17 bases between. Here the CDR3 DNA reads TGTGCCAGCACGCCCGGGGGAAGCAACGGGGAGCTGTTTTTT. As protein: CASTPGGSNGELFF.

Written as DNA, the CDR3 is TGTGCCACGAACCCAAGCTTCGGACTTTCGAACACCGGGGAGCTGTTTTTT. This codes for CATNPSFGLSNTGELFF. The chain links TRBV19 to TRBJ2-2; a possible D gene is TRBD2 (5 bases). Germline V gives CDR1 LNHDA, CDR2 SQIVND (reference sequence). The CDR3 covers 17 residues. V dropped 10 bases and J dropped 0 bases, with 21 bases sitting between them.

The count of this clone is one. The V and J genes are TRBV6-5 and TRBJ2-3; tentatively, D is TRBD2 (6 bases). The CDR3 length is 16 residues. Trimming left V 0 bases short and J 8 bases short, with 18 bases between. The V gene's germline CDR1 is MNHEY and CDR2 SVGAGI. Here the CDR3 DNA reads TGTGCCAGCAGTTACTCGAGATCGGGAGCGGGCGGTACGCAGTATTTT. Translation: CASSYSRSGAGGTQYF.

The rearrangement joins TRBV5-6 to TRBJ2-2, with TRBD1 identical over 8 bases. Germline V gene sequence: CDR1 SGHDT, CDR2 YYEEEE. Trimming removed 4 bases from V and 6 bases from J; junction bases left unmatched: 8. The CDR3 is 15 residues long. In DNA, the CDR3 is TGTGCCAGCAGCGAGGGACAGGTGAGGGCCGGGGAGCTGTTTTTT. The encoded protein is CASSEGQVRAGELFF.

This sequence joins TRBV9 and TRBJ2-5, with D possibly being TRBD1 (5 bases). V was cut by 0 bases and J by 1 base, with 13 bases left in between. Germline CDR1 SGDLS, CDR2 YYNGEE. The CDR3 length is 16 residues. The DNA of the CDR3 is TGTGCCAGCAGCGTAGGGCAAGGGGCAGGCCAAGAGACCCAGTACTTC. It specifies CASSVGQGAGQETQYF.

The gene calls are TRBV28 and TRBJ1-2, with 11 bases that match TRBD1. The CDR3 has 18 residues. Losses at the gene ends were 7 bases for V and 8 bases for J; bases not matched to a gene: 21. Germline V gene sequence: CDR1 MDHEN, CDR2 SYDVKM. The CDR3 bases are TGTGCCAGCAAATACGGCGACCGGGACAGGGGGTTATCGCGCGGCTACACCTTC. Protein product: CASKYGDRDRGLSRGYTF.

This clone appeared once. The chain carries TRBV7-8 and TRBJ2-5; TRBD2 might be the D (6 bases). V was pared by 5 bases and J by 9 bases, with 28 bases between. Germline V gene data show CDR1 as SGHVS and CDR2 as FQNEAQ. This CDR3 has 17 amino acids. The CDR3 reads CASSPPLRRDPRGSQYF. For the CDR3, the DNA is TGTGCCAGCAGCCCGCCCCTCAGGAGGGACCCTCGGGGGTCCCAGTACTTC.

The chain is built from TRBV5-8 and TRBJ1-2; D gene unclear. V was shortened by 4 bases and J by 4 bases, with 14 bases between the two germline ends. CDR1 and CDR2 (germline): SGHTS, YDEGEE. There are 14 residues in the CDR3. This CDR3 is CASSPMKGPYGYTF. In DNA, the CDR3 is TGTGCCAGCAGCCCTATGAAGGGTCCCTATGGCTACACCTTC.

This clone was detected once. This chain joins TRBV19 and TRBJ1-5; 7 bases line up with TRBD1. Germline V gene data show CDR1 as LNHDA and CDR2 as SQIVND (reference sequence). After removal of 2 bases from V and 6 bases from J, the junction contained 7 bases not matched to a gene. This CDR3 has 15 residues. The CDR3, as DNA: TGTGCCAGTAGTATATCAGGGGGGAAGGGTCAGCCCCAGCATTTT. As protein: CASSISGGKGQPQHF.

This chain links TRBV15 with TRBJ2-1; a possible D gene is TRBD1 (6 bases). Germline V gives CDR1 LNHNV, CDR2 YYDKDF (reference sequence). This CDR3 contains 16 residues. Trimming shortened V by 1 base and J by 6 bases, and 16 bases separated the two germline ends. The CDR3 DNA reads as TGTGCCACCAGCAGAGGTCTCCTAACCAGGGGCAATGAGCAGTTCTTC. It encodes CATSRGLLTRGNEQFF. Full variable domain (remainder filled in from reference TRBV15 and TRBJ2-1): DAMVIQNPRYQVTQFGKPVTLSCSQTLNHNVMYWYQQKSSQAPKLLFHYYDKDFNNEADTPDNFQSRRPNTSFCFLDIRSPGLGDTAMYLCATSRGLLTRGNEQFFGPGTRLTVL.

V usage is TRBV4-2 and J usage is TRBJ2-1, with D possibly being TRBD2 (6 bases). The CDR3 contains 16 residues. Germline-derived CDR1 and CDR2 are LGHNA and YNFKEQ. V lost 1 base to trimming and J lost 2 bases, with 12 bases between them. This CDR3 is CASSQVGTLPYNEQFF. The CDR3 DNA sequence: TGTGCCAGCAGCCAAGTCGGGACTCTTCCCTACAATGAGCAGTTCTTC.

This chain connects TRBV21-1 to TRBJ2-5. TRBV21-1 has pseudogene status. This CDR3 is 14 amino acids long. Written as DNA, the CDR3 is TGTGCCAGCAGCAAAGTATGGAACCAAGAGACCCAGTACTTC. Translated, it gives CASSKVWNQETQYF.

This sequence joins TRBV5-1 and TRBJ2-5; no clear D. The CDR3 is made up of 14 amino acids. In germline, CDR1 is SGHRS, CDR2 YFSETQ. V gave up 0 bases and J gave up 3 bases, with 9 bases separating them. The CDR3 region is CASSLGLNKETQYF. The CDR3 nucleotides are TGCGCCAGCAGCTTGGGACTTAACAAAGAGACCCAGTACTTC.

The rearrangement uses TRBV9 and TRBJ1-2; a possible D gene is TRBD1 (6 bases). Germline values: CDR1 SGDLS, CDR2 YYNGEE. The CDR3 extends over 14 amino acids. V was pared by 4 bases and J by 8 bases, with 18 bases between. CDR3 sequence: CASSPQEGVQGYTF. The DNA for the CDR3 is TGTGCCAGCAGCCCTCAGGAGGGGGTGCAGGGCTACACCTTC.

CDR3 residues: CASNAPGGANEKLFF. CDR3 DNA sequence: TGTGCCAGCAATGCCCCAGGGGGCGCTAATGAAAAACTGTTTTTT. The chain joins TRBV28 to TRBJ1-4; 8 bases are shared with TRBD1. From germline, CDR1 is MDHEN and CDR2 SYDVKM. V lost 7 bases to trimming and J lost 3 bases; unmatched junction nucleotides: 7. CDR3 size: 15 residues.

J is TRBJ2-5 and V is TRBV27; TRBD2 agrees at 8 bases. Germline V gene sequence: CDR1 MNHEY, CDR2 SMNVEV (reference sequence). The CDR3 contains 16 residues. J lost 5 bases, V lost 2 bases, and 10 bases had no gene match. CDR3 DNA: TGTGCCAGCAGTTTACGTGCCGGGAGGGCTGGTGAGACCCAGTACTTC. It specifies CASSLRAGRAGETQYF.

This chain connects TRBV5-1 to TRBJ2-3; D is possibly TRBD2 (5 bases). V was clipped by 0 bases and J by 1 base, with 12 bases between them. Germline V gene data show CDR1 as SGHRS and CDR2 as YFSETQ. The CDR3 spans 16 residues. CDR3 DNA sequence: TGCGCCAGCAGCTTGGACGGGGTGGGCGGCACAGATACGCAGTATTTT. This encodes CASSLDGVGGTDTQYF.

This clone was detected only once. The rearrangement links TRBV19 to TRBJ2-2, with TRBD2 matching 7 bases. Germline V gene data show CDR1 as LNHDA and CDR2 as SQIVND (reference sequence). The V and J ends lost 3 bases and 5 bases, in that order; junction bases with no gene match: 3. There are 14 residues in the CDR3. CDR3 nucleotide sequence: TGTGCCAGTAGTATCAGGGAGGGAACCGGGGAGCTGTTTTTT. Amino acid sequence: CASSIREGTGELFF. The entire variable domain, with the rest obtained from reference TRBV19 and TRBJ2-2, is as follows: DGGITQSPKYLFRKEGQNVTLSCEQNLNHDAMYWYRQDPGQGLRLIYYSQIVNDFQKGDIAEGYSVSREKKESFPLTVTSAQKNPTAFYLCASSIREGTGELFFGEGSRLTVL.

The table lists this clone with a count of one. The chain recombines TRBV2 with TRBJ2-1; 11 positions match TRBD1. This CDR3 is 15 amino acids long. V lost 6 bases and J lost 10; bases outside the gene matches: 11. In germline, CDR1 is SNHLY, CDR2 FYNNEI. The CDR3 sequence: CASRPGTGGEGEQFF. The CDR3 DNA reads as TGTGCCAGCAGGCCCGGGACAGGGGGGGAAGGGGAGCAGTTCTTC.

The chain carries TRBV28 and TRBJ2-4; 9 positions match TRBD1. V dropped 5 bases and J dropped 2; count of bases not matched to a gene: 4. Looked up from germline, CDR1 is MDHEN and CDR2 is SYDVKM. The CDR3 is 15 residues long. CDR3 amino acids: CASSAGTGSKNIQYF. Here the CDR3 DNA reads TGTGCCAGCAGTGCCGGGACAGGGTCCAAAAACATTCAGTACTTC.

This chain links TRBV19 with TRBJ1-5; unclear D gene. V gave up 4 bases and J gave up 3 bases, with 16 bases separating them. The CDR3 has 16 amino acids. From germline, CDR1 is LNHDA and CDR2 SQIVND (reference sequence). CDR3 in DNA: TGTGCCAGTAGTAGCACTGGGATCTCCAACAATCAGCCCCAGCATTTT. Protein: CASSSTGISNNQPQHF.

The chain joins TRBV25-1 to TRBJ2-3; 8 bases are shared with TRBD1. Trimming at V came to 8 bases and at J to 2 bases, leaving 9 bases not matched to a gene. This CDR3 is built from 15 residues. Germline CDR1 MGHDK, CDR2 SYGVNS. In nucleotides, the CDR3 is TGTGCCAGCGGGGCCGGACAGGGTACCACAGATACGCAGTATTTT. Translating it yields CASGAGQGTTDTQYF.

This chain uses TRBV28 with TRBJ2-7; D not resolved. V was pared by 3 bases and J by 6 bases, with 6 bases between. The CDR3 extends over 11 amino acids. CDR1 is MDHEN and CDR2 is SYDVKM in the germline V gene. CDR3 nucleotides: TGTGCCAGCAGTTTGTTGTCCGAGCAGTACTTC. It codes for CASSLLSEQYF. Full variable domain (missing parts from reference TRBV28 and TRBJ2-7): DVKVTQSSRYLVKRTGEKVFLECVQDMDHENMFWYRQDPGLGLRLIYFSYDVKMKEKGDIPEGYSVSREKKERFSLILESASTNQTSMYLCASSLLSEQYFGPGTRLTVT.

The V call is TRBV5-6, the J call TRBJ2-7; D gene ambiguous. The ends were cut back, 3 bases at V and 3 bases at J, with 10 bases in the middle. Per the germline V gene, CDR1 is SGHDT and CDR2 is YYEEEE. This CDR3 contains 13 residues. The CDR3 coding sequence is TGTGCCAGCAGCTGGGAACTAAACTACGAGCAGTACTTC. Residues: CASSWELNYEQYF. Full variable domain (remainder filled in from reference TRBV5-6 and TRBJ2-7): DAGVTQSPTHLIKTRGQQVTLRCSPKSGHDTVSWYQQALGQGPQFIFQYYEEEERQRGNFPDRFSGHQFPNYSSELNVNALLLGDSALYLCASSWELNYEQYFGPGTRLTVT.

The genes are TRBV28 and TRBJ1-5; 8 bases match TRBD1. The trim removed 5 bases at V and 7 bases at J, leaving 16 bases unmatched. CDR3 size: 17 residues. Germline V gene lookup returns CDR1 MDHEN and CDR2 SYDVKM. The CDR3 DNA reads TGTGCCAGCAGTACGACGACAGGGGCCAGGGGAACGCAGCCCCAGCATTTT. It translates to CASSTTTGARGTQPQHF.

The table lists this clone with a few counts. This rearrangement joins TRBV19 to TRBJ1-2; no reliable D call. The length of the CDR3 is 14 residues. The V and J ends lost 5 bases and 5 bases respectively, with 15 bases between them. CDR1 and CDR2 (germline): LNHDA, SQIVND (reference sequence). The CDR3 here is CASSRRTEEYGYTF. In nucleotides, the CDR3 is TGTGCCAGTAGTCGTCGGACGGAGGAGTATGGCTACACCTTC.

A few counts support this clone. The V call is TRBV28, the J call TRBJ1-5; 9 bases are a match to TRBD1. V lost 9 bases to trimming and J lost 2 bases; unmatched junction nucleotides: 8. The length of the CDR3 is 15 residues. The germline V gene has CDR1 MDHEN and CDR2 SYDVKM. This CDR3 is CASMSRQGGNQPQHF. CDR3 nucleotides: TGTGCCAGTATGTCCAGACAGGGGGGCAATCAGCCCCAGCATTTT.